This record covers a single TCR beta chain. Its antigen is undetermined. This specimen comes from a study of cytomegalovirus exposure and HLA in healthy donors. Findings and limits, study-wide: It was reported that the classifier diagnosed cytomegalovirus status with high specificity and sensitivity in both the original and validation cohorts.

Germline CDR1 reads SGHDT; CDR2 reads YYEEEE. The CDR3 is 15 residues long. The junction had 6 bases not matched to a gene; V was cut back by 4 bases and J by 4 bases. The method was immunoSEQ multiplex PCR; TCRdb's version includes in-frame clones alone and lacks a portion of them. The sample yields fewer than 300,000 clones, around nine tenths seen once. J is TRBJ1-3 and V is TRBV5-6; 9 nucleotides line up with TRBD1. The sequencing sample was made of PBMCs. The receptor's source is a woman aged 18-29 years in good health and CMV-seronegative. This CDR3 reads CASSPTGGIGNTIYF. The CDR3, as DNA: TGTGCCAGCAGCCCCACAGGGGGCATCGGAAACACCATATATTTT. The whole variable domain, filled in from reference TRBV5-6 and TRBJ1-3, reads DAGVTQSPTHLIKTRGQQVTLRCSPKSGHDTVSWYQQALGQGPQFIFQYYEEEERQRGNFPDRFSGHQFPNYSSELNVNALLLGDSALYLCASSPTGGIGNTIYFGEGSWLTVV.